Each of the 14 T cell receptor beta chains below was sequenced from the same sample in a study of response to subunit inactivated influenza vaccine. Each CDR3 protein gets one entry after TCRdb re-called the RT-PCR reads with MiXCR. The sample contains around 790,000 distinct CDR3 sequences, roughly 20% of which appear only once. The sequenced sample was PBMCs from blood, obtained about 5 days after vaccination. The receptors stem from a man in his fifties or sixties who received an inactivated influenza vaccine.

The chain couples TRBV6-2 or TRBV6-3 to TRBJ1-6; the D gene is possibly TRBD1 (6 bases). CDR1 MNHEY and CDR2 SVGEGT come from the germline V gene. The V and J ends lost 8 bases and 11 bases respectively, with 13 bases between them. This CDR3 is 12 amino acids long. The chain's CDR3 is CASAAGEAPLHF. The CDR3, as DNA: TGTGCCAGCGCGGCAGGGGAGGCACCCCTCCACTTT.

DNA for the CDR3: TGCAGCGTTGAAGTGTCTGGAGGTCAGCCCCAGCATTTT. Translation: CSVEVSGGQPQHF. V usage is TRBV29-1 and J usage is TRBJ1-5; D uncertain. V gave up 1 base and J gave up 6 bases, with 10 bases separating them. Germline V gene data show CDR1 as SQVTM and CDR2 as ANQGSEA. The CDR3 length is 13 residues.

This clonotype was counted at least ten times. The rearrangement links TRBV29-1 to TRBJ2-5; no definite D call. Germline V gene data show CDR1 as SQVTM and CDR2 as ANQGSEA. This CDR3 is built from 13 residues. V was cut by 7 bases and J by 2 bases, with 14 bases left in between. The CDR3: CSALLPGQETQYF. The CDR3 coding sequence is TGCAGCGCCCTCCTCCCGGGTCAAGAGACCCAGTACTTC.

The J gene is TRBJ2-3, the V gene TRBV5-1, with 8 nucleotides matching TRBD2. The ends lost 4 bases at V and 2 bases at J; junction bases unmatched: 12. Germline CDR1 reads SGHRS; CDR2 reads YFSETQ. This CDR3 contains 17 residues. The CDR3 nucleotides are TGCGCCAGCAGCCCTCCAGCGGGGGCCCGTCTCACAGATACGCAGTATTTT. Its protein is CASSPPAGARLTDTQYF.

The chain is built from TRBV5-1 and TRBJ2-1; 12 bases align to TRBD2. CDR3 length: 19 residues. V was pared by 1 base and J by 4 bases, with 12 bases of the junction left unmatched. CDR1 is SGHRS and CDR2 is YFSETQ in the germline V gene. For the CDR3, the DNA is TGCGCCAGCAGCTTGACAGGGACTAGCGGGCCTCACTTATACAATGAGCAGTTCTTC. It encodes CASSLTGTSGPHLYNEQFF.

This clonotype occurred a few times. V gene TRBV5-1 combines with J gene TRBJ2-5; D remains unclear. Germline V gene data show CDR1 as SGHRS and CDR2 as YFSETQ. Trimming left V 3 bases short and J 14 bases short, with 20 bases between. The length of the CDR3 is 13 residues. CDR3 DNA: TGCGCCAGCAGCTCCCAGATCGGTGAGAGCCCCTACTTC. Translation: CASSSQIGESPYF.

The rearrangement joins TRBV7-9 to TRBJ2-1; D might be TRBD2 (6 bases). V lost 4 bases and J 6 bases, leaving 16 bases between the germline ends. CDR1 and CDR2 from the germline V gene are SEHNR and FQNEAQ (reference sequence). The CDR3 length is 15 residues. In nucleotides, the CDR3 is TGTGCCAGCAGCTCGGAGGGCCTAGTCCCCAATGAGCAGTTCTTC. Translation: CASSSEGLVPNEQFF. The whole variable domain, filled in from reference TRBV7-9 and TRBJ2-1, reads DTGVSQNPRHKITKRGQNVTFRCDPISEHNRLYWYRQTLGQGPEFLTYFQNEAQLEKSRLLSDRFSAERPKGSFSTLEIQRTEQGDSAMYLCASSSEGLVPNEQFFGPGTRLTVL.

The J gene is TRBJ2-3, the V gene TRBV20-1; 7 positions agree with TRBD2. The CDR3 runs 16 residues. Germline-derived CDR1 and CDR2 are DFQATT and SNEGSKA (reference sequence). The V segment lost 5 bases and the J segment 0 bases; nucleotides outside the gene matches: 11. Here the CDR3 reads CSARIPSGESTDTQYF. CDR3 nucleotide sequence: TGCAGTGCTCGGATCCCAAGCGGGGAGAGCACAGATACGCAGTATTTT.

The genes are TRBV27 and TRBJ2-3; D is perhaps TRBD2 (5 bases). V lost 5 bases and J lost 3, with 9 bases in between. The CDR3 contains 13 residues. The V gene's germline CDR1 is MNHEY and CDR2 SMNVEV (reference sequence). The chain's CDR3 is CASSDPGTDTQYF. The CDR3 bases are TGTGCCAGCAGTGACCCGGGGACAGATACGCAGTATTTT.

The chain combines TRBV6-1 with TRBJ2-5; D is perhaps TRBD1 (6 bases). The germline gives CDR1 MNHNS, CDR2 SASEGT. V lost 9 bases and J 5 bases, leaving 25 bases between the germline ends. The CDR3 runs 16 residues. Written as DNA, the CDR3 is TGTGCCAGGGATACCCCGCGAACAGGGATCGGGGAGACCCAGTACTTC. It translates to CARDTPRTGIGETQYF.

The table lists this clonotype with many counts. CDR3 sequence reads: CSANPGMNTEAFF. The CDR3 nucleotides are TGCAGTGCTAACCCGGGAATGAACACTGAAGCTTTCTTT. The V and J genes are TRBV20-1 and TRBJ1-1, with D unresolved. The CDR3 runs 13 residues. Germline CDR1 is DFQATT and CDR2 is SNEGSKA (reference sequence). V lost 4 bases to trimming and J lost 0 bases, with 9 bases between them.

The chain has TRBV5-5 and TRBJ2-2; D is unclear. Between the trimmed V and J ends, which lost 6 bases and 5 bases, there was a span of 11 bases. This CDR3 spans 13 amino acids. Germline values: CDR1 SGHKS, CDR2 YYEKEE (reference sequence). CDR3 amino acids: CASKRIETGELFF. The CDR3 DNA is TGTGCCAGCAAAAGGATAGAGACCGGGGAGCTGTTTTTT.

This clonotype was counted a few times. This rearrangement joins TRBV29-1 to TRBJ1-1; D ambiguous. The CDR3 is made up of 14 amino acids. V was shortened by 1 base and J by 1 base, with 10 bases between the two germline ends. The germline V gene encodes CDR1 SQVTM and CDR2 ANQGSEA. The CDR3 DNA reads as TGCAGCGTTGAAGGGGCAGCTAGGAACACTGAAGCTTTCTTT. Amino acid sequence: CSVEGAARNTEAFF.

This clonotype was seen more than once but under ten times. This sequence joins TRBV20-1 and TRBJ2-5, with D perhaps TRBD1 or TRBD2 (5 bases each). V lost 1 base, J lost 5 bases, and 17 bases lay in between. CDR3 length: 15 amino acids. The germline V gene has CDR1 DFQATT and CDR2 SNEGSKA (reference sequence). Here the CDR3 DNA reads TGCAGTGCTAGAGGGGCAACGGGACCCCCCGAGACCCAGTACTTC. The encoded protein is CSARGATGPPETQYF.